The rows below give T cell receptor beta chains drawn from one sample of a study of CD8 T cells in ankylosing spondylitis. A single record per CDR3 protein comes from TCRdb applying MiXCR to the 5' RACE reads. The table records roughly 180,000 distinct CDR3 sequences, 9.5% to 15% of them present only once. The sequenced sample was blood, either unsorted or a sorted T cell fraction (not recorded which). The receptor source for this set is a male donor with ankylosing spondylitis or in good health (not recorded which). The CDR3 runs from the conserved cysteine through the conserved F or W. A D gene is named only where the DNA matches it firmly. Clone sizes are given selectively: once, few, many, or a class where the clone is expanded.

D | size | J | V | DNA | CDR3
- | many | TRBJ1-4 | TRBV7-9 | TGTGCCAGCAGGTCCGGCGAGGGGGTCAGGGAAAAACTGTTTTTT | CASRSGEGVREKLFF
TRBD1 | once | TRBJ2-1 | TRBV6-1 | TGTGCCAGCAGTGAATTTGGACAGGGCGTCGATGAGCAGTTCTTC | CASSEFGQGVDEQFF
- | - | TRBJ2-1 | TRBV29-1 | TGCAGCGCCGACTCGATGGGCCCTTACAATGAGCAGTTCTTC | CSADSMGPYNEQFF
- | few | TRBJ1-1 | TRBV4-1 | TGCGCCAGCAGCCAAGAGGGTCTAAGGGATGAAGCTTTCTTT | CASSQEGLRDEAFF
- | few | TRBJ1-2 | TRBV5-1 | TGCGCCAGCAGCTTTGGAGGAATGGATGGCTACACCTTC | CASSFGGMDGYTF
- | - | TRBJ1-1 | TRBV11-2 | TGTGCCAGCAGCTGGGTGGACACTGAAGCTTTCTTT | CASSWVDTEAFF
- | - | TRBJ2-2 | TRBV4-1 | TGCGCCAGCAGCCAGAGCAGAACCTCCGACGCGAACACCGGGGAGCTGTTTTTT | CASSQSRTSDANTGELFF
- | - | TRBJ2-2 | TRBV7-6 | TGTGCCAGCAGCTTAGTAACGGGGGCGAAGCGCTTCACCGGGGAGCTGTTTTTT | CASSLVTGAKRFTGELFF
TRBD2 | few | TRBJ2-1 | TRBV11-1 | TGTGCCAGCAGCCCCCCGGGACTAGCGGCCTTACAGCGGGATGAGCAGTTCTTC | CASSPPGLAALQRDEQFF
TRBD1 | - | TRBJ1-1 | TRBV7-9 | TGTGCCAGCAGGACCGGGACAGGGGGTTCGAAGACTGAAGCTTTCTTT | CASRTGTGGSKTEAFF
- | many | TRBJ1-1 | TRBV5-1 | TGCGCCAGTACCACGAAGGAGGGATCCTTCCTAGGGAACACTGAAGCTTTCTTT | CASTTKEGSFLGNTEAFF
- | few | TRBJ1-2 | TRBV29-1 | TGCAGCGTTGAAGATTGGGCAGGCGACACCACTTCTAACTATGGCTACACCTTC | CSVEDWAGDTTSNYGYTF
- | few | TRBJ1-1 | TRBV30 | TGTGCCTGGAGTGTGAGCGGCGAAGCTTTCTTT | CAWSVSGEAFF
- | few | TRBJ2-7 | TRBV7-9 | TGTGCCAGCAGCCCGAGGGGAGGAGCGGCCCCCTACGAGCAGTACTTC | CASSPRGGAAPYEQYF
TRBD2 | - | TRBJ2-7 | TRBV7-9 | TGTGCCAGCAGCTTAGCCGGGGGGGCTTGGGAGCAGTACTTC | CASSLAGGAWEQYF
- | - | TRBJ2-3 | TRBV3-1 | TGTGCCAGCAGCCAAGGGCTGTTAGTGGATACGCAGTATTTT | CASSQGLLVDTQYF
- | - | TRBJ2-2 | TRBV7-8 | TGTGCCAGCAGCTTAGACCCAGGGATAACCGGGGAGCTGTTTTTT | CASSLDPGITGELFF
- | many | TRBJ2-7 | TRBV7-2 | TGTGCCAGCAGCTTAACCCTTAATGGCGAGCAGTACTTC | CASSLTLNGEQYF
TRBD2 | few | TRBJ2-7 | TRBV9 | TGTGCCAGCAGCGTAGCCAGCGGGGCCCCCTACGAGCAGTACTTC | CASSVASGAPYEQYF
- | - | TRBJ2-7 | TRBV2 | TGTGCCAGCAGGCTGGGGGACGAGACCTACGAGCAGTACTTC | CASRLGDETYEQYF
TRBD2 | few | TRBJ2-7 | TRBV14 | TGTGCCAGCAGCCAACTAGCGGAGGGGAGTTACGAGCAGTACTTC | CASSQLAEGSYEQYF
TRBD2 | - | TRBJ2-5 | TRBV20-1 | TGCAGTGCTAGAGCTCTACTAGCGGGAAGTAATCAAGAGACCCAGTACTTC | CSARALLAGSNQETQYF
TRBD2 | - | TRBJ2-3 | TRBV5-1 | TGCGCCAGCAGCTCAGGACTAGCGGGGGGGCAGGGAGATACGCAGTATTTT | CASSSGLAGGQGDTQYF
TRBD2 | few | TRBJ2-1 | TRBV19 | TGTGCCAGCCAGGGACTAGCGGGAGGGATCTACAATGAGCAGTTCTTC | CASQGLAGGIYNEQFF
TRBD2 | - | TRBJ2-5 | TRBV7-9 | TGTGCCAGCAGCTTCTCCCCGGGGGGGCAAGAGACCCAGTACTTC | CASSFSPGGQETQYF
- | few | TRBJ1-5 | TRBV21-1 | TGTGCCAGCAGCAAAGCTAGACAGGGGGCTTACAATCAGCCCCAGCATTTT | CASSKARQGAYNQPQHF
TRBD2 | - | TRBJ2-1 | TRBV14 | TGTGCCAGCAGCCTTAGCGGGAGGGGATATAATGAGCAGTTCTTC | CASSLSGRGYNEQFF
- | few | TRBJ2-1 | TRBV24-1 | TGTGCCACCAGTGATTCTCGACACCTTTACAATGAGCAGTTCTTC | CATSDSRHLYNEQFF
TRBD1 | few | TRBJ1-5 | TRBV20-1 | TGCAGTGCTAGAGATCCGGGACAGCTGAATAGCAATCAGCCCCAGCATTTT | CSARDPGQLNSNQPQHF
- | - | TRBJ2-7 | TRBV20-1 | TGCAGTGCTTACCCGATAGGCGAGCAGTACTTC | CSAYPIGEQYF
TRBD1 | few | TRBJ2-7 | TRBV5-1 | TGCGCCAGCAGCGCTGGGACAGGGGGTGAAGGACTCGACGAGCAGTACTTC | CASSAGTGGEGLDEQYF
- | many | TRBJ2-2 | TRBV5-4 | TGTGCCAGCAGCTTGTATCCCAAGGGAGCTACACCGAACACCGGGGAGCTGTTTTTT | CASSLYPKGATPNTGELFF
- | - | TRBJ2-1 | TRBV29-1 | TGCAGCGTTGAAGATGGGGCAAGCTCCTACAATGAGCAGTTCTTC | CSVEDGASSYNEQFF
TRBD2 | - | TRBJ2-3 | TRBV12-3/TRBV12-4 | TGTGCCAGCAGCGCCGCTCTAGCGGGGCCAGATACGCAGTATTTT | CASSAALAGPDTQYF
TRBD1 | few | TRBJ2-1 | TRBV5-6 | TGTGCCAGCCGCAGACAGGGTGTTTACAATGAGCAGTTCTTC | CASRRQGVYNEQFF
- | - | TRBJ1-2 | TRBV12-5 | TGTGCTAGTGGTTGGGGGGCACCTGGCGATGGCTACACCTTC | CASGWGAPGDGYTF
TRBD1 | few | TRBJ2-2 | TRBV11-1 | TGTGCCAGCAGCTCTAGGCTCGGGACAGGGAATCCCCTGAACACCGGGGAGCTGTTTTTT | CASSSRLGTGNPLNTGELFF
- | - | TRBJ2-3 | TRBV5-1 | TGCGCCAGCAGCTTGGCCCAAGGGCTCCCAGATACGCAGTATTTT | CASSLAQGLPDTQYF
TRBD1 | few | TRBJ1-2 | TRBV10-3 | TGTGCCATCAGTGAGTCTCGTTTGGGACAGTCACAGTCCTATGGCTACACCTTC | CAISESRLGQSQSYGYTF
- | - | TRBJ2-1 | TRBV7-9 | TGTGCCAGCAGCGGGGACGGCTATGAGCAGTTCTTC | CASSGDGYEQFF
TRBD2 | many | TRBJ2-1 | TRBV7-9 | TGTGCCAGCAGCCCACTAGGCGGGAGCGCCTACAATGAGCAGTTCTTC | CASSPLGGSAYNEQFF
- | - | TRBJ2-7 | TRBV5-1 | TGCGCCAGCAGCTTGGACTTTACCTACGAGCAGTACTTC | CASSLDFTYEQYF
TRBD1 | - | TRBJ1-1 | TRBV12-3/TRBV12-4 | TGTGCCAGCAGTTTAGGTTCCGGGGACAGGGGTCCTGAAGCTTTCTTT | CASSLGSGDRGPEAFF
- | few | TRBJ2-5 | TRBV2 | TGTGCCGACTCCGCGGTCGGTAAACAAGAGACCCAGTACTTC | CADSAVGKQETQYF
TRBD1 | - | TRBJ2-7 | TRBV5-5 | TGTGCCAGCAGCTTGGGAATGGGACAGCCTCTCGAGCAGTACTTC | CASSLGMGQPLEQYF
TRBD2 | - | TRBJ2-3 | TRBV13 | TGTGCCAGCAGCCCATGGACTAGCGGAGGGACAGATACGCAGTATTTT | CASSPWTSGGTDTQYF
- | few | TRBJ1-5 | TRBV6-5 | TGTGCCAGCAGTTATTACAGGACGAGTAACCAGCCCCAGCATTTT | CASSYYRTSNQPQHF
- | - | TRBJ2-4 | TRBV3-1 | TGTGCCAGCAGCCAAGATTGGGATGTGGACATTCAGTACTTC | CASSQDWDVDIQYF
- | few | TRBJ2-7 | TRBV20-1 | TGCAGTGCCTCTCCCGTCGCGGGGAGACTTTACGAGCAGTACTTC | CSASPVAGRLYEQYF
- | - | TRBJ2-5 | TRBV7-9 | TGTGCCAGCACCAAGTACCAAGAGACCCAGTACTTC | CASTKYQETQYF
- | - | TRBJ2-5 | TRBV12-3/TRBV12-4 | TGTGCCAGCAGCCGAGGGACACCTCAAGAGACCCAGTACTTC | CASSRGTPQETQYF
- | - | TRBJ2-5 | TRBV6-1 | TGTGCCAGCATGCTACCGGTACAAGAGACCCAGTACTTC | CASMLPVQETQYF
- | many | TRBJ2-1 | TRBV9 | TGTGCCAGCAGCGTAGTCGGCATCTACAATGAGCAGTTCTTC | CASSVVGIYNEQFF
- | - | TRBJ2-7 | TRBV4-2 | TGTGCCAGCAGCCAAGATTTGGGAGCCAATGGGTACTTC | CASSQDLGANGYF
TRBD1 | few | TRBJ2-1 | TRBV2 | TGTGCCAGCCAAGAGGGGGCCCACAATGAGCAGTTCTTC | CASQEGAHNEQFF